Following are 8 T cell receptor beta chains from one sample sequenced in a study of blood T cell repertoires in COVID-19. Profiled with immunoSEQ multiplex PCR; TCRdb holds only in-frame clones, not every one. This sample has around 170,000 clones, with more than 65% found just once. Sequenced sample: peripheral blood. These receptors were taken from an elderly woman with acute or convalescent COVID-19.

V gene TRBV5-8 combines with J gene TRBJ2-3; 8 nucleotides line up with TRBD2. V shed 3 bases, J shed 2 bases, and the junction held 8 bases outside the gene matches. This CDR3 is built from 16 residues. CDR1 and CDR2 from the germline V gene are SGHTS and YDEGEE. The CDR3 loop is CASSYEAGELTDTQYF. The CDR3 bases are TGTGCCAGCAGCTACGAAGCGGGGGAGCTCACAGATACGCAGTATTTT.

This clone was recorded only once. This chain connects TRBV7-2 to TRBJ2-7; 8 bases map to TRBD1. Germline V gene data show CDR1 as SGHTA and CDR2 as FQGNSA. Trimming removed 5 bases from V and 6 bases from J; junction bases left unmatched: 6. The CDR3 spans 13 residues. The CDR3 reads CASSIRQGFEQYF. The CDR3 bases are TGTGCCAGCAGCATACGACAGGGGTTCGAGCAGTACTTC.

The chain's CDR3 is CASRASGNTIYF. The DNA of the CDR3 is TGTGCCAGTAGGGCCTCTGGAAACACCATATATTTT. V gene TRBV19 combines with J gene TRBJ1-3; D is ambiguous. Deletions cut 6 bases from V and 0 bases from J, with 3 bases between. This CDR3 has 12 residues. Germline CDR1 is LNHDA and CDR2 is SQIVND (reference sequence).

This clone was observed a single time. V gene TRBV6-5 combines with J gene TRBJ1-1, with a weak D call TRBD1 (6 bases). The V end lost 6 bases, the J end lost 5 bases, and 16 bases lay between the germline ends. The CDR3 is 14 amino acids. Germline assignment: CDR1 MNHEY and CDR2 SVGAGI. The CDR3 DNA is TGTGCCAGCAGCCACAGGGAGAGGACAACTGAAGCTTTCTTT. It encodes CASSHRERTTEAFF.

In nucleotides, the CDR3 is TGTGCCACTTCTAGAATGGTGCCTGGAAACACCATATATTTT. The encoded protein is CATSRMVPGNTIYF. The V and J genes are TRBV19 and TRBJ1-3, with D hard to call. Germline values: CDR1 LNHDA, CDR2 SQIVND (reference sequence). Trimming took 10 bases from V and 2 from J, leaving 15 bases between them. CDR3 length: 14 amino acids.

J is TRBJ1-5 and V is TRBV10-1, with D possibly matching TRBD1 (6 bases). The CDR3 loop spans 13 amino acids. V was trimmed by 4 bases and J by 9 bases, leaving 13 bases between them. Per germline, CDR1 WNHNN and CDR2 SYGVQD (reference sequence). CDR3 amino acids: CASSGGPRGPQHF. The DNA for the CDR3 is TGCGCCAGCAGTGGGGGGCCTCGGGGGCCCCAGCATTTT.

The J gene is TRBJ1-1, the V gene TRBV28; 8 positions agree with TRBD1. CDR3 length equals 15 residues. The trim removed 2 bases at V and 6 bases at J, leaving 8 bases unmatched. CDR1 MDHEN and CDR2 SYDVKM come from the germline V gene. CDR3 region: CASSLQGAGRPEAFF. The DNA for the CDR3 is TGTGCCAGCAGTTTACAGGGGGCGGGGAGGCCTGAAGCTTTCTTT.

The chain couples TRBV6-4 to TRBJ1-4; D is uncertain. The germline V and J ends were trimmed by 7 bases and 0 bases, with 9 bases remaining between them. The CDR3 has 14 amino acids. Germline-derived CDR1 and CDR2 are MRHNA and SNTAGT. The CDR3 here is CASNPPPTNEKLFF. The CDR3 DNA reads TGTGCCAGCAATCCTCCTCCAACTAATGAAAAACTGTTTTTT.